The subject of this entry is one T cell receptor (beta chain). This clone has only a few counts. It lacks a known antigen. One base away there is no much larger clone; base qualities are not given. The sample belongs to a study of beta chain features in type 1 diabetes listed by TCRdb under 2018. For the study in its entirety: Mean age, gender distribution, total cell number and subset yield were not different between patients and healthy donors. A total of 107,917,701 sorted cells were examined across all samples, and the number of cells per subset was strongly correlated with RNA yield. In the study, TCRB repertoires of sorted circulating CD4+ T cell subsets from recently diagnosed type 1 diabetes patients were compared with those of matched healthy donors. Whereas all 30 or so donors provided naive and central memory subsets, regulatory and stem cell-like memory subsets were isolated from just 8 patients and about 8 healthy donors.

Each donor gave one peripheral blood draw, averaging around 120 mL, which was collected into heparinised tubes. Naive, central memory, regulatory and stem cell-like memory CD4+ T cells were sorted on a BD FACSAria II using a panel including CD45RO, CCR7, CD25, CD127, CD95 and CD27. Every sorted population had a purity above 95%. PBMCs were separated immediately by Lymphoprep density gradient centrifugation and were stained directly, without being cultured. To minimize batch effects, samples were stained and sorted in pairs, one healthy donor with one patient per experiment. The High Capacity cDNA Reverse Transcription Kit was used to reverse transcribe all of the isolated RNA, meaning that expressed TCRB transcripts were what got sequenced. Deep immunoSEQ sequencing was applied to naive, central memory and regulatory T cell samples, giving an average of around 3.8 million total reads per sample. Sorted cells were lysed in RLT buffer and RNA was extracted with DNase-treated RNeasy Micro or Mini kits, depending on cell number. Each cell subset was processed on its own to prevent cross-contamination, while patient and healthy donor samples were processed together. The immunoSEQ multiplex PCR was used to amplify TCRB sequences from cDNA, yielding 87-bp fragments that span the CDR3 region. Sequencing of the amplicons was performed on the Illumina HiSeq platform. From the authors' description of their analysis: PCR bias was computationally corrected using synthetic template baselines, reads within Hamming distance 2 were collapsed, and singletons that could not be merged were discarded. Reads were aligned to IMGT to assign V, D and J genes, CDR3 length, and insertions or deletions at six rearrangement sites. Within each subset, clonotype counts were normalized to sorted cell number, after which true diversity and Gini coefficients were computed with the tcR R package. The overlap coefficient, calculated on TCRB nucleotide sequences, was used to measure repertoire sharing. Out-of-frame TCRB sequences from naive cells were analyzed as a proxy for the pre-selection repertoire. TCRdb's version of the immuneACCESS table is confined to in-frame rearrangements and falls short of the full clone set. An unresolved V gene accounts for under half of the shortfall where checked; the remainder is of unknown origin. D and trimming were read from the DNA, whereas the V and J calls and clone size are those reported in that table. For this sample the table gives 200,000 to 250,000 clones, of which 16% were detected only once. More than 0.075% of the sample goes to the ten largest clones.

CDR1 LNHNV and CDR2 YYDKDF are derived from the germline V gene (reference sequence). Reading from cysteine to phenylalanine, the CDR3 counts 9 amino acids. The DNA shown is the 27-base CDR3, in frame from base 1. The germline ends are 11 bases apart after V is trimmed by 7 bases and J by 16 bases. Results and caveats for the whole study, not just this receptor: Type 1 diabetes patients showed a moderate but significant shortening of TCRB CDR3 length in all four CD4+ subsets. Shorter templates might be favored by PCR, yet because patient and control samples were amplified and corrected together, any such skew would affect both groups equally. Because cDNA was sequenced instead of genomic DNA, activated cells with high expression could be over-represented, although the groups did not differ in activation or CD3 levels. Because the HLA sub-analyses included only small numbers of individuals, any influence of HLA type on TCRB rearrangement was left unresolved. Naive, central memory and regulatory TCRB repertoires appeared to be more alike among patients than among healthy donors. At VDJ recombination sites, patients with type 1 diabetes made fewer insertions and deleted more nucleotides, a pattern implying thymic rearrangement abnormalities.

The material sequenced was naive CD4+ T cells from blood. In light of the paper, this sample's cell subset or site label describes: true naive CD4+ T cells. The sequence came from a man aged 30 to 39 with type 1 diabetes. In this chain, TRBV15 is recombined with TRBJ2-1, with no confidently assigned D gene. This receptor has the CDR3 CATTSGSFF. DNA sequence: TGTGCCACCACCTCCGGCTCTTTCTTC.